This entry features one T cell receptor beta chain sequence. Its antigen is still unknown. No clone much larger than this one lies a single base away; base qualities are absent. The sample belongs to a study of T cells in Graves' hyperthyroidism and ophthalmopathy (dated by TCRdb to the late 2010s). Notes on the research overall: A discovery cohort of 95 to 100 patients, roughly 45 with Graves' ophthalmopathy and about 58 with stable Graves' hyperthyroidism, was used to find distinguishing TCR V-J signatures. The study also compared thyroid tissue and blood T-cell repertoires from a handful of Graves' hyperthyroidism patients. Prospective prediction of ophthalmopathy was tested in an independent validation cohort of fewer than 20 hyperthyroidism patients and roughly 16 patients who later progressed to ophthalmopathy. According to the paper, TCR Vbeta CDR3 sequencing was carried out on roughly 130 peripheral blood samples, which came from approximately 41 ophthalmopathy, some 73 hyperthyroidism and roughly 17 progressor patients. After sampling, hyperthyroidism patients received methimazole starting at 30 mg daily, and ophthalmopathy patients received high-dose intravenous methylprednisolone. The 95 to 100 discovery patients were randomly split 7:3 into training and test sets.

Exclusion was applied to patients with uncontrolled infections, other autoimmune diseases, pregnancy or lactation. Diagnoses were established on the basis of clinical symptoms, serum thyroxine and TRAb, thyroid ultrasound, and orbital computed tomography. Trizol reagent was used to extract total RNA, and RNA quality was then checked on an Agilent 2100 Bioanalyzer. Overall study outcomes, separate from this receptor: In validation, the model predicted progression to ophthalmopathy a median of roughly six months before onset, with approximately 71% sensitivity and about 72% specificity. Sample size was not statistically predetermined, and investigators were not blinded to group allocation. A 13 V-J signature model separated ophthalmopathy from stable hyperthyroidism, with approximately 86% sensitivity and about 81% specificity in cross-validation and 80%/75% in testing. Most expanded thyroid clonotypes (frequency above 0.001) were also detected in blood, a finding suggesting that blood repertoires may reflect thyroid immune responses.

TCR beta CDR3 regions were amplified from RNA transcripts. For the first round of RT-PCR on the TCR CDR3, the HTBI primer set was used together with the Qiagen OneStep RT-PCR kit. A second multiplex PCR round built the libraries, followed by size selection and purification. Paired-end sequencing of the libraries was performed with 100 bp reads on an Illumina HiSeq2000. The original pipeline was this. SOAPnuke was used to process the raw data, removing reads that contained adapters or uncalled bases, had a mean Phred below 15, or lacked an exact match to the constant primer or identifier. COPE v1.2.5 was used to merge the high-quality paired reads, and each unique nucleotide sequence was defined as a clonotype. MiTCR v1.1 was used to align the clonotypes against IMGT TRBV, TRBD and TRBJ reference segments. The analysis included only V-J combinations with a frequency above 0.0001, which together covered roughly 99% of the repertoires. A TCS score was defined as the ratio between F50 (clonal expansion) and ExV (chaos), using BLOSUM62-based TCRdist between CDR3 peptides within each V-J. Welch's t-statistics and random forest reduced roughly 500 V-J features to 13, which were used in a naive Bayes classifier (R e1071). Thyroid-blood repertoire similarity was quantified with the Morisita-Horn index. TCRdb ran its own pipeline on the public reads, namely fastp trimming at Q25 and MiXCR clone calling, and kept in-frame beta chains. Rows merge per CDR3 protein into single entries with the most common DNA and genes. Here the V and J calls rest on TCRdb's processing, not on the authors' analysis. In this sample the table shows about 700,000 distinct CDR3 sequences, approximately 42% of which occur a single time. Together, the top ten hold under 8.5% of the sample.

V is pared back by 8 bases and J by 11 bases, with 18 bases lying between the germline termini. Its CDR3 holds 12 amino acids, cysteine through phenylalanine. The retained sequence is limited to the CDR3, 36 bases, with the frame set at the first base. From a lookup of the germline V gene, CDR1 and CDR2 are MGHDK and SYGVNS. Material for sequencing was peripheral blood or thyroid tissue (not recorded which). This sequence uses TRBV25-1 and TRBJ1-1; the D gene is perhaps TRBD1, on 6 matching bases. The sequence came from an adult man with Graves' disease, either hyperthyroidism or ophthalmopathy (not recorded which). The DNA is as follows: TGTGCCAGCGAGGAAAGGCAGGGGATCGCTTTCTTT. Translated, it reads CASEERQGIAFF.